Listed here are 26 T cell receptor beta chains from one sample, sequenced in a study of vaccination and CD4 T cells after COVID-19. Antigens for these TCRs are unknown. The treatment: approximately nine-day PBMC culture with coronavirus spike peptide pools or control peptides (ViraFEST assay). From the unexposed donor, CD4+ T cells were collected ahead of the COVID-19 pandemic (2011-2018). Cultured CD4+ T-cell DNA underwent Oncomine TCR Beta short-read sequencing. In TCRdb, the PCR reads were re-called with MiXCR into one record per CDR3 protein. The sample includes 6,700 or so distinct CDR3 sequences, over 50% of them seen just once. Material for sequencing was CD4+ T cells from blood, cultured in vitro. These receptor sequences come from a human donor in good health.

This clonotype was found a few times. The germline gene is not matched at one end of the junction; a read error may be the cause. As DNA, the CDR3 is TGTGCCAGCGGTGACAGGGGGCATTATAATTCACCCCTCCACTTT. It specifies CASGDRGHYNSPLHF. This chain uses TRBV6-1 with TRBJ1-6; 10 positions agree with TRBD1. The CDR3 sequence is 15 residues long. Germline CDR1 MNHNS, CDR2 SASEGT.

This chain links TRBV10-2 with TRBJ1-1; D is perhaps TRBD1 (6 bases). The CDR3 extends over 13 amino acids. In germline, CDR1 is WSHSY, CDR2 SAAADI. V was shortened by 8 bases and J by 0 bases, with 10 bases between the two germline ends. Here the CDR3 reads CASGRDMNTEAFF. CDR3 sequence (DNA): TGCGCCAGCGGGAGGGACATGAACACTGAAGCTTTCTTT.

This clonotype was detected once. This chain connects TRBV7-6 to TRBJ2-2; D not resolved. V was pared by 0 bases and J by 10 bases, with 6 bases between. Germline-derived CDR1 and CDR2 are SGHVS and FNYEAQ. The CDR3 is made up of 12 amino acids. This CDR3 is CASSLAGLELFF. The CDR3 DNA follows: TGTGCCAGCAGCTTAGCAGGGCTGGAGCTGTTTTTT.

This clonotype has more than one count but fewer than ten. The V call is TRBV7-9, the J call TRBJ1-2; D is uncertain. CDR1 is SEHNR and CDR2 is FQNEAQ in the germline V gene (reference sequence). V lost 5 bases and J lost 4, with 17 bases in between. CDR3 length: 15 residues. The CDR3 bases are TGTGCCAGCAGCCACCCATTTGAGGGCTCCTATGGCTACACCTTC. This gives the protein CASSHPFEGSYGYTF.

This clonotype came up once. The chain carries TRBV6-1 and TRBJ1-2, with TRBD1 as a possible D gene (6 bases). Trimming took off 8 bases at V and 0 bases at J, with 16 bases between the two ends. Germline V gives CDR1 MNHNS, CDR2 SASEGT. The CDR3 runs to 15 residues. The CDR3 is CASVYGGASNYGYTF. In DNA, the CDR3 is TGTGCCAGCGTGTACGGGGGGGCTTCTAACTATGGCTACACCTTC.

This chain links TRBV27 with TRBJ2-7; 9 positions match TRBD1. Germline CDR1 and CDR2: MNHEY and SMNVEV (reference sequence). The CDR3 is 15 residues long. Trimming took 4 bases from V and 5 from J; bases not matched to a gene: 9. The CDR3 DNA reads as TGTGCCAGCAGTTCCACCGGGACAGGGTACAACGAGCAGTACTTC. Encoded protein: CASSSTGTGYNEQYF.

This clonotype counts as medium-sized (0.01 to 0.1%). The chain combines TRBV20-1 with TRBJ2-7; 11 bases line up with TRBD2. Germline V CDR1 and CDR2: DFQATT, SNEGSKA (reference sequence). CDR3 size: 16 residues. The J segment lost 2 bases and the V segment lost 5 bases, leaving 11 bases of the junction unmatched. The CDR3 reads CSAHSGTSGVTYEQYF. The CDR3 DNA reads as TGCAGTGCTCACTCAGGGACTAGCGGAGTAACCTACGAGCAGTACTTC.

The chain is built from TRBV6-5 and TRBJ1-5; 8 positions match TRBD1. There are 14 residues in the CDR3. After removal of 4 bases from V and 3 bases from J, the junction contained 2 bases not matched to a gene. Looked up from germline, CDR1 is MNHEY and CDR2 is SVGAGI. CDR3 loop: CASSSDRDNQPQHF. CDR3 nucleotides: TGTGCCAGCAGTTCGGACAGGGACAATCAGCCCCAGCATTTT.

The J gene is TRBJ2-1, the V gene TRBV10-1; 9 bases fit TRBD2. The CDR3 totals 15 residues. Trimming at V came to 3 bases and at J to 6 bases, leaving 6 bases not matched to a gene. Germline V gene lookup returns CDR1 WNHNN and CDR2 SYGVQD (reference sequence). The DNA for the CDR3 is TGCGCCAGCAGTGATGCGCTAGCGGGAATCAATGAGCAGTTCTTC. It specifies CASSDALAGINEQFF.

In its sample, this clonotype was seen a few times. V usage is TRBV28 and J usage is TRBJ1-1; D gene uncertain. Germline V CDR1 and CDR2: MDHEN, SYDVKM. The CDR3 covers 12 residues. Trimming took off 7 bases at V and 10 bases at J, with 16 bases between the two ends. The DNA for the CDR3 is TGTGCCAGCATCTCCCGTGGGGATAGAGCTTTCTTT. Translation: CASISRGDRAFF.

J is TRBJ1-4 and V is TRBV19; D uncertain. V was trimmed by 7 bases and J by 8 bases, leaving 11 bases between them. Germline V gene data show CDR1 as LNHDA and CDR2 as SQIVND (reference sequence). CDR3 size: 12 residues. This chain's CDR3 is CASKKGGEKLFF. The CDR3 DNA reads TGTGCCAGTAAAAAGGGCGGGGAAAAACTGTTTTTT.

This clonotype was counted only a few times. This chain joins TRBV10-3 and TRBJ1-1; a possible D gene is TRBD1 (6 bases). This CDR3 comprises 14 residues. V lost 3 bases, J lost 2 bases, and 10 bases lay in between. The V gene's germline CDR1 is ENHRY and CDR2 SYGVKD. CDR3 in DNA: TGTGCCATCAGTGATCGGACAGCCAACACTGAAGCTTTCTTT. As protein: CAISDRTANTEAFF.

The chain carries TRBV7-2 and TRBJ2-7, with D possibly being TRBD1 (6 bases). CDR1 and CDR2 (germline): SGHTA, FQGNSA. There are 14 residues in the CDR3. V lost 5 bases to trimming and J lost 2 bases, with 13 bases between them. The CDR3 reads CASSKNRAPYEQYF. The DNA for the CDR3 is TGTGCCAGCAGCAAAAACAGGGCCCCCTACGAGCAGTACTTC.

The gene calls are TRBV6-1 and TRBJ1-1; D might be TRBD1 (6 bases). The CDR3 runs to 13 residues. Germline values: CDR1 MNHNS, CDR2 SASEGT. The germline V and J ends were trimmed by 6 bases and 7 bases, with 15 bases remaining between them. The CDR3 protein is CASSQLGGNEAFF. The CDR3 bases are TGTGCCAGCAGCCAACTAGGGGGGAATGAAGCTTTCTTT.

This clonotype showed up just a few times. The V and J genes are TRBV27 and TRBJ1-6; D is unresolved. The CDR3 extends over 13 amino acids. Trimming shortened V by 1 base and J by 11 bases, and 9 bases separated the two germline ends. CDR1 MNHEY and CDR2 SMNVEV come from the germline V gene (reference sequence). CDR3 DNA: TGTGCCAGCAGTTTATTCATTAGGGCACCCCTCCACTTT. Its translation: CASSLFIRAPLHF.

This chain links TRBV27 with TRBJ2-1, with TRBD2 matching over 12 bases. Germline assignment: CDR1 MNHEY and CDR2 SMNVEV (reference sequence). The CDR3 sequence is 20 residues long. V shed 3 bases, J shed 0 bases, and the junction held 12 bases outside the gene matches. In DNA form, the CDR3 reads TGTGCCAGCAGTTTCACCACACGGACTAGCGGGACCCCCTCCTACAATGAGCAGTTCTTC. As protein: CASSFTTRTSGTPSYNEQFF.

This clonotype came up once. V and J are TRBV7-2 and TRBJ2-2, with 7 bases matching TRBD2. This CDR3 spans 14 amino acids. The V and J ends lost 5 bases and 7 bases, in that order; junction bases with no gene match: 7. From germline, CDR1 is SGHTA and CDR2 FQGNSA. CDR3 residues: CASSPRDYRGELFF. CDR3 DNA sequence: TGTGCCAGCAGCCCAAGGGACTACCGCGGGGAGCTGTTTTTT.

V is TRBV24-1 and J is TRBJ1-1; D not certain. CDR1 and CDR2 from the germline V gene are KGHDR and SFDVKD. The length of the CDR3 is 12 residues. V was pared by 4 bases and J by 10 bases, with 12 bases between. The CDR3 loop is CATSEAGHRAFF. In DNA form, the CDR3 reads TGTGCCACCAGTGAGGCGGGTCATCGAGCTTTCTTT.

In its sample, this clonotype was seen a few times. The rearrangement joins TRBV4-1 to TRBJ1-2; possible D gene TRBD1, 5 bases. The CDR3 extends over 13 amino acids. Per the germline V gene, CDR1 is MGHRA and CDR2 is YSYEKL. V was trimmed by 1 base and J by 7 bases, leaving 10 bases between them. The CDR3 is CASSQVGVGGYTF. In DNA form, the CDR3 reads TGCGCCAGCAGCCAAGTGGGGGTTGGTGGCTACACCTTC.

The CDR3, as DNA: TGTGCCATCAGGGAAAAGACCAGGGTGAACACTGAAGCTTTCTTT. It encodes CAIREKTRVNTEAFF. The genes are TRBV10-3 and TRBJ1-1, with TRBD1 as a possible D gene (5 bases). V shed 6 bases and J shed 0 bases, with 14 bases lying between them. In germline, CDR1 is ENHRY, CDR2 SYGVKD. The CDR3 is 15 amino acids.

The chain employs TRBV6-1 and TRBJ2-7, with D hard to call. The V gene lost 7 bases and the J gene lost 1 base, with 8 bases spanning the gap. This CDR3 is 12 amino acids long. Germline V CDR1 and CDR2: MNHNS, SASEGT. CDR3 sequence: CASIGRSYEQYF. The CDR3 DNA is TGTGCCAGCATAGGCCGGTCCTACGAGCAGTACTTC.

This clonotype was counted a few times. The V and J genes are TRBV6-5 and TRBJ1-1; possibly TRBD1 for D (5 bases). V gave up 0 bases and J gave up 5 bases, with 13 bases separating them. Germline V CDR1 and CDR2: MNHEY, SVGAGI. CDR3 length: 15 amino acids. The DNA for the CDR3 is TGTGCCAGCAGTTACTCCGGGGACCGCCAAACTGAAGCTTTCTTT. Protein product: CASSYSGDRQTEAFF.

This clonotype appeared a few times. Written as DNA, the CDR3 is TGTGCCATCAGTGTGTTCAGGCCGCAGCGTTGGAGGGCTGAAGCTTTCTTT. Protein product: CAISVFRPQRWRAEAFF. The chain combines TRBV10-3 with TRBJ1-1; D unclear. V was trimmed by 4 bases and J by 6 bases, leaving 24 bases between them. Germline V lookup: CDR1 ENHRY, CDR2 SYGVKD. The CDR3 consists of 17 residues.

The genes are TRBV2 and TRBJ2-5; D gene uncertain. The germline CDR1 and CDR2 sequences are SNHLY and FYNNEI. The CDR3 consists of 11 residues. V was shortened by 8 bases and J by 5 bases, with 9 bases between the two germline ends. The CDR3 loop is CASSSGETQYF. The CDR3 bases are TGTGCCAGCTCCTCTGGGGAGACCCAGTACTTC.

This clonotype was detected only a few times. The chain recombines TRBV7-8 with TRBJ1-1; 9 positions agree with TRBD1. CDR1 SGHVS and CDR2 FQNEAQ come from the germline V gene. This CDR3 has 15 amino acids. The V gene end was trimmed by 5 bases and the J gene end by 4 bases; junction bases not matched to a gene: 8. Here the CDR3 DNA reads TGTGCCAGCAGCCGGGTCGGACAGGGGAGCACTGAAGCTTTCTTT. This sequence encodes CASSRVGQGSTEAFF.

This chain uses TRBV11-3 with TRBJ2-7; possible D gene TRBD1, 6 bases. Trimming took off 1 base at V and 6 bases at J, with 13 bases between the two ends. The CDR3 consists of 14 residues. Germline V CDR1 and CDR2: SGHNT, YENEEA. CDR3 coding DNA: TGTGCCAGCAGCTTAGGTCCAGGGGAAGCCGAGCAGTACTTC. It codes for CASSLGPGEAEQYF.